This TCR beta chain was sequenced in a study of T cells in Graves' hyperthyroidism and ophthalmopathy. As for the study in general: The blood sample was taken at first diagnosis, before treatment began.

Graves' hyperthyroidism without ophthalmopathy progression within 18 months was termed stable. Ten or more counts support this clonotype. Its matching antigen is unknown. The trim removed 2 bases at V and 7 bases at J, leaving 5 bases unmatched. Germline V gives CDR1 MNHEY, CDR2 SVGAGI. CDR3 size: 13 residues. RNA transcripts gave rise to amplified TCR beta CDR3 regions. Initially, a first-round RT-PCR of the TCR CDR3 employed the HTBI primer set. In TCRdb, the multiplex PCR reads were re-called with MiXCR into one record per CDR3 protein. Of under 800,000 distinct CDR3 sequences detected, about 15% appear once; the ten largest clones hold 10% to 13%. Study conclusions and caveats: Ophthalmopathy and stable hyperthyroidism were separated by a 13 V-J model.

Sequenced material: blood. The chain uses TRBV6-5 and TRBJ2-7; 7 bases line up with TRBD1. The TCR was taken from a young woman with Graves' hyperthyroidism. CDR3 DNA sequence: TGTGCCAGCAGTTACGACAGGGCTCTGGAGCAGTACTTC. Translating it yields CASSYDRALEQYF.